The 14 T cell receptor beta chains below all came from one sample that was sequenced in a study of blood T cell repertoires in COVID-19. TCRdb keeps only in-frame clones here, not all; method: immunoSEQ multiplex PCR. The table records some 200,000 clones, 86% of them present only once. The sequenced sample was peripheral blood. These TCRs come from a woman of 80 years or more in a cohort sampled during active or convalescent COVID-19.

This clone was recorded only once. This chain uses TRBV7-2 with TRBJ2-3, with D tentatively TRBD2 (6 bases). The CDR3 runs to 15 residues. Trimming removed 0 bases at V and 4 bases at J, with 11 bases between. Germline V gene data show CDR1 as SGHTA and CDR2 as FQGNSA. The CDR3 nucleotides read TGTGCCAGCAGCTTAGCGCCGGGAGTAGCAGATACGCAGTATTTT. The encoded protein is CASSLAPGVADTQYF.

The chain is built from TRBV6-5 and TRBJ2-3, with 9 bases matching TRBD2. Per germline, CDR1 MNHEY and CDR2 SVGAGI. The J segment lost 6 bases and the V segment lost 7 bases, leaving 5 bases of the junction unmatched. There are 13 residues in the CDR3. The chain's CDR3 is CASISREGDTQYF. The CDR3 bases are TGTGCCAGCATATCGCGGGAGGGGGATACGCAGTATTTT.

This clone was counted once. The chain carries TRBV7-8 and TRBJ1-4, with D possibly matching TRBD1 (6 bases). CDR3 length equals 16 residues. Per germline, CDR1 SGHVS and CDR2 FQNEAQ. V lost 5 bases and J 4 bases, leaving 17 bases between the germline ends. Written as DNA, the CDR3 is TGTGCCAGCAGCGCTACATCAGGGGTCCTTAATGAAAAACTGTTTTTT. Translation: CASSATSGVLNEKLFF.

The chain employs TRBV28 and TRBJ2-5, with 8 bases identical to TRBD1. V gave up 6 bases and J gave up 7 bases; unmatched junction bases: 7. This CDR3 has 13 residues. Germline V gives CDR1 MDHEN, CDR2 SYDVKM. Here the CDR3 DNA reads TGTGCCAGCAGCATCCAGGGGGCTCGGACCCAGTACTTC. This codes for CASSIQGARTQYF.

The V gene is TRBV7-2, the J gene TRBJ2-1, with D perhaps matching TRBD1 (6 bases). Germline V lookup: CDR1 SGHTA, CDR2 FQGNSA. Trimming shortened V by 7 bases and J by 2 bases, and 15 bases separated the two germline ends. This CDR3 has 15 amino acids. This chain's CDR3 is CASTPVRTAYNEQFF. CDR3 DNA sequence: TGTGCCAGCACCCCAGTGAGGACAGCCTACAATGAGCAGTTCTTC.

The chain joins TRBV7-8 to TRBJ2-7, with 7 bases matching TRBD1. The CDR3 length is 14 residues. Germline values: CDR1 SGHVS, CDR2 FQNEAQ. Trimming took 9 bases from V and 2 from J; bases not matched to a gene: 10. The CDR3 protein is CARTRQGLTYEQYF. In nucleotides, the CDR3 is TGTGCCAGAACCCGACAGGGTCTCACCTACGAGCAGTACTTC.

The rearrangement links TRBV28 to TRBJ1-5; tentatively, D is TRBD1 (5 bases). Trimming left V 7 bases short and J 5 bases short, with 18 bases between. The CDR3 extends over 15 amino acids. The germline V gene has CDR1 MDHEN and CDR2 SYDVKM. The CDR3 DNA reads as TGTGCCAGCAACACCCGGCACAGGCTAGATCAGCCCCAGCATTTT. Translated, it gives CASNTRHRLDQPQHF.

The V and J genes are TRBV7-2 and TRBJ2-7; possibly TRBD1 for D (7 bases). With 3 bases removed from V and 5 bases from J, the gap between germline ends came to 11 bases. Per germline, CDR1 SGHTA and CDR2 FQGNSA. The CDR3 consists of 13 residues. This CDR3 reads CASSFDREDEQYF. In nucleotides, the CDR3 is TGTGCCAGCAGCTTCGACAGGGAGGACGAGCAGTACTTC.

The V and J genes are TRBV4-2 and TRBJ1-1, with D perhaps matching TRBD1 (6 bases). The CDR3 consists of 15 residues. Germline V gives CDR1 LGHNA, CDR2 YNFKEQ. Deletions cut 0 bases from V and 2 bases from J, with 10 bases between. The CDR3 DNA reads TGTGCCAGCAGCCAAGACCAGGGGCCTAACACTGAAGCTTTCTTT. It yields the protein CASSQDQGPNTEAFF.

The chain couples TRBV12-3 or TRBV12-4 to TRBJ2-4; TRBD2 matches at 7 bases. V lost 11 bases, J lost 8 bases, and 3 bases stayed unmatched. The CDR3 has 10 amino acids. CDR3 in DNA: TGTGCCTCGGGAGGCGACATTCAGTACTTC. Amino acid sequence: CASGGDIQYF.

This chain uses TRBV27 with TRBJ2-3, with 7 positions matching TRBD2. V was clipped by 5 bases and J by 2 bases; unmatched bases: 7. The germline CDR1 and CDR2 sequences are MNHEY and SMNVEV (reference sequence). This CDR3 is built from 15 residues. CDR3 protein: CASSLSGLATDTQYF. In nucleotides, the CDR3 is TGTGCCAGCAGTCTTAGCGGGCTGGCCACAGATACGCAGTATTTT.

The chain uses TRBV7-9 and TRBJ1-1, with 10 bases lining up with TRBD1. With 5 bases clipped from V and 0 bases from J, the junction kept 9 bases outside the gene matches. Looked up from germline, CDR1 is SEHNR and CDR2 is FQNEAQ (reference sequence). This CDR3 comprises 17 residues. CDR3 DNA: TGTGCCAGCAGCCAGACAGGGGGCGTTAGGCTGAACACTGAAGCTTTCTTT. The encoded protein is CASSQTGGVRLNTEAFF.

V and J are TRBV5-6 and TRBJ1-4; no definite D call. This CDR3 is 14 amino acids long. Germline assignment: CDR1 SGHDT and CDR2 YYEEEE. Trimming pared 1 base from V and 1 base from J, leaving 5 bases between. The CDR3: CASSLTGTNEKLFF. CDR3 DNA: TGTGCCAGCAGCTTGACGGGAACTAATGAAAAACTGTTTTTT.

This sequence joins TRBV5-4 and TRBJ2-3; the match to TRBD2 covers 7 bases. Trimming at V came to 0 bases and at J to 0 bases, leaving 13 bases not matched to a gene. Germline CDR1 SGHNT, CDR2 YYREEE (reference sequence). The length of the CDR3 is 19 residues. CDR3 loop: CASSLGSAGFLGSTDTQYF. As DNA, the CDR3 is TGTGCCAGCAGCTTGGGTTCAGCGGGGTTTCTCGGGAGCACAGATACGCAGTATTTT.